These 21 T cell receptor beta chains were sequenced from one sample in a study of regulatory T cells in long-lasting Graves disease. Regarding time point: newly diagnosed GD, antithyroid drugs for less than 3 months. Isolated PBMC RNA provided the starting material for the TCR library. TCR beta libraries were built with iRepertoire HTBI primers and Arm-PCR of CDR3 regions. TCRdb reprocessed the multiplex PCR reads with MiXCR, giving one entry per CDR3 protein. The sample includes 440,000 or so distinct CDR3 sequences, over 15% of them seen just once. These data were also filed under a second study, of T cells in Graves' hyperthyroidism and ophthalmopathy.

The sample consisted of peripheral blood mononuclear cells (PBMCs), taken at new diagnosis, from a patient treated with antithyroid drugs. Receptors were obtained from a woman aged 30 to 39 with Graves disease.

In this sample, this clonotype turned up many times. The V and J genes are TRBV6-2 or TRBV6-3 and TRBJ2-1, with a possible D match to TRBD2 (6 bases). The V gene's germline CDR1 is MNHEY and CDR2 SVGEGT. CDR3 length: 16 amino acids. Trimming pared 2 bases from V and 5 bases from J, leaving 16 bases between. In DNA form, the CDR3 reads TGTGCCAGCAGTTACCGCGGATACGCGGGGCACAATGAGCAGTTCTTC. It codes for CASSYRGYAGHNEQFF.

There are a few counts of this clonotype. The J gene is TRBJ2-1, the V gene TRBV6-1; 10 nucleotides line up with TRBD2. The germline CDR1 and CDR2 sequences are MNHNS and SASEGT. The CDR3 runs to 16 residues. V was pared by 3 bases and J by 3 bases, with 5 bases of the junction left unmatched. CDR3 loop: CASSDVAGGGYNEQFF. The CDR3 DNA follows: TGTGCCAGCAGTGATGTAGCGGGAGGCGGCTACAATGAGCAGTTCTTC.

This rearrangement joins TRBV4-1 to TRBJ1-1; 8 bases fit TRBD1. Trimming at V came to 0 bases and at J to 5 bases, leaving 11 bases not matched to a gene. The CDR3 runs to 17 residues. Germline CDR1 and CDR2: MGHRA and YSYEKL. The CDR3 region is CASSQEGAGGLGTEAFF. The CDR3 bases are TGCGCCAGCAGCCAAGAAGGGGCAGGGGGCCTGGGGACTGAAGCTTTCTTT.

The sample holds many counts of this clonotype. V usage is TRBV27 and J usage is TRBJ2-3, with D unclear. This CDR3 comprises 16 residues. Germline V lookup: CDR1 MNHEY, CDR2 SMNVEV (reference sequence). Trimming removed 6 bases from V and 3 bases from J, with 19 bases in between. The CDR3 protein is CASRPLTGRRTDTQYF. CDR3 bases: TGTGCCAGCAGACCCCTGACGGGCAGAAGGACAGATACGCAGTATTTT.

Many counts were recorded for this clonotype. The chain couples TRBV7-2 to TRBJ2-7; 7 nucleotides agree with TRBD1. From germline, CDR1 is SGHTA and CDR2 FQGNSA. This CDR3 has 13 residues. V trimming: 5 bases; J trimming: 6 bases; junction bases outside the gene matches: 7. The CDR3 protein is CASSIRDSAEQYF. DNA of the CDR3: TGTGCCAGCAGCATCCGGGACAGCGCCGAGCAGTACTTC.

There are many counts of this clonotype. The chain uses TRBV18 and TRBJ2-3; TRBD2 matches at 9 bases. V was pared by 4 bases and J by 2 bases, with 4 bases of the junction left unmatched. The CDR3 has 15 residues. CDR1 is KGHSH, CDR2 LQKENI, per germline. The CDR3: CASSQSSGNTDTQYF. CDR3 coding DNA: TGTGCCAGCTCACAATCTAGCGGGAACACAGATACGCAGTATTTT.

The table lists this clonotype with many counts. This rearrangement joins TRBV6-5 to TRBJ2-1, with TRBD2 matching over 13 bases. CDR3 length: 16 residues. Germline V CDR1 and CDR2: MNHEY, SVGAGI. V gave up 4 bases and J gave up 5 bases; unmatched junction bases: 5. As DNA, the CDR3 is TGTGCCAGCAGTTTTCCACTAGCGGGAGGGAACAATGAGCAGTTCTTC. Its translation is CASSFPLAGGNNEQFF.

About this clonotype: Given a much more abundant clone one base away, this may be a read error. This CDR3 is CASSVHESPYNEQFF. CDR3 nucleotides: TGTGCCAGCAGTGTCCACGAAAGCCCCTACAATGAGCAGTTCTTC. V and J are TRBV12-3 or TRBV12-4 and TRBJ2-1; D not certain. This CDR3 spans 15 amino acids. The V gene lost 5 bases and the J gene lost 2 bases, with 13 bases spanning the gap.

This clonotype has ten or more counts. The rearrangement links TRBV28 to TRBJ1-5; a possible D gene is TRBD1 (5 bases). The ends were cut back, 5 bases at V and 7 bases at J, with 18 bases in the middle. Germline V CDR1 and CDR2: MDHEN, SYDVKM. CDR3 length: 15 residues. The CDR3 loop is CASSLYRSLGQPQHF. CDR3 in DNA: TGTGCCAGCAGTCTATACAGGAGCCTCGGACAGCCCCAGCATTTT.

The chain is built from TRBV28 and TRBJ2-7; 9 bases are shared with TRBD2. V shed 3 bases and J 4 bases; nucleotides not matched to a gene: 4. Germline lookup yields CDR1 MDHEN and CDR2 SYDVKM. The CDR3 length is 14 residues. The CDR3 bases are TGTGCCAGCAGTTTGGCGACTAGCGGATACGAGCAGTACTTC. This encodes CASSLATSGYEQYF. The entire variable domain, with the rest obtained from reference TRBV28 and TRBJ2-7, is as follows: DVKVTQSSRYLVKRTGEKVFLECVQDMDHENMFWYRQDPGLGLRLIYFSYDVKMKEKGDIPEGYSVSREKKERFSLILESASTNQTSMYLCASSLATSGYEQYFGPGTRLTVT.

J is TRBJ2-1 and V is TRBV3-1; 13 positions agree with TRBD2. CDR1 is LGHDT and CDR2 is YNNKEL in the germline V gene (reference sequence). V lost 4 bases, J lost 7 bases, and 13 bases stayed unmatched. The length of the CDR3 is 18 residues. Written as DNA, the CDR3 is TGTGCCAGCAGCCTCGAATATGGGGGACTAGCGGGATTGAATGAGCAGTTCTTC. Translated, it gives CASSLEYGGLAGLNEQFF.

This clonotype was counted between two and nine times. This chain uses TRBV4-1 with TRBJ2-3, with unresolved D. Germline CDR1 reads MGHRA; CDR2 reads YSYEKL. Trimming removed 0 bases at V and 4 bases at J, with 14 bases between. This CDR3 region has 16 residues. CDR3 amino acids: CASSQDSFSVPDTQYF. The CDR3, as DNA: TGCGCCAGCAGCCAAGATTCCTTCAGTGTTCCAGATACGCAGTATTTT.

In its sample, this clonotype was seen a few times. The chain uses TRBV6-2 or TRBV6-3 and TRBJ2-1; TRBD2 matches at 8 bases. Looked up from germline, CDR1 is MNHEY and CDR2 is SVGEGT. CDR3 length: 13 amino acids. The V and J ends lost 0 bases and 12 bases, in that order; junction bases with no gene match: 4. Written as DNA, the CDR3 is TGTGCCAGCAGTTACTCCCGGGCGGGAGGGCAGTTCTTC. This sequence encodes CASSYSRAGGQFF.

CDR3 nucleotide sequence: TGCAGTGCTAGACCCAGGCCTACCCGTGAGGGCGAGCAGTACTTC. Translation: CSARPRPTREGEQYF. The gene calls are TRBV20-1 and TRBJ2-7, with D possibly matching TRBD2 (5 bases). The V end lost 2 bases, the J end lost 6 bases, and 20 bases lay between the germline ends. CDR1 and CDR2 from the germline V gene are DFQATT and SNEGSKA (reference sequence). The CDR3 length is 15 residues.

This clonotype was seen at least ten times. This rearrangement joins TRBV20-1 to TRBJ2-3; TRBD2 agrees at 10 bases. The trim removed 1 base at V and 2 bases at J, leaving 9 bases unmatched. Germline CDR1 DFQATT, CDR2 SNEGSKA (reference sequence). The CDR3 extends over 17 amino acids. CDR3 bases: TGCAGTGCTAGAGCTCCAATCCTAGCGGGAGCCACAGATACGCAGTATTTT. Its protein is CSARAPILAGATDTQYF.

Many counts were recorded for this clonotype. The V and J genes are TRBV20-1 and TRBJ2-3, with 8 bases matching TRBD2. The V gene end was trimmed by 3 bases and the J gene end by 2 bases; junction bases not matched to a gene: 1. CDR1 is DFQATT, CDR2 SNEGSKA, per germline (reference sequence). The CDR3 is made up of 13 amino acids. The CDR3 here is CSASGRATDTQYF. The CDR3, as DNA: TGCAGTGCTAGCGGGAGGGCCACAGATACGCAGTATTTT.

This clonotype was observed many times. The rearrangement uses TRBV7-9 and TRBJ2-7; 7 nucleotides align to TRBD2. The CDR3 contains 15 residues. Germline V gene data show CDR1 as SEHNR and CDR2 as FQNEAQ (reference sequence). V trimming: 1 base; J trimming: 5 bases; junction bases outside the gene matches: 8. CDR3 nucleotide sequence: TGTGCCAGCAGCTTAGGCGCTAGCGGTCTCGACGAGCAGTACTTC. Protein product: CASSLGASGLDEQYF.

This clonotype was picked up a small number of times. This chain joins TRBV4-3 and TRBJ2-3; 8 bases map to TRBD2. The germline CDR1 and CDR2 sequences are LGHNA and YSLEER. Trimming removed 1 base from V and 2 bases from J; junction bases left unmatched: 11. CDR3 length equals 18 residues. The CDR3, as DNA: TGCGCCAGCAGCCAAGTGGGGCTACTAGCGGAGATCACAGATACGCAGTATTTT. Its translation: CASSQVGLLAEITDTQYF.

The table lists this clonotype with many counts. The rearrangement links TRBV2 to TRBJ2-3; no firm D call. Germline-derived CDR1 and CDR2 are SNHLY and FYNNEI. V lost 3 bases to trimming and J lost 4 bases, with 8 bases between them. The CDR3 is 13 residues long. The CDR3 sequence is CASSDNRADTQYF. In DNA form, the CDR3 reads TGTGCCAGCAGTGACAATCGGGCAGATACGCAGTATTTT.

There are a few counts of this clonotype. The rearrangement links TRBV7-9 to TRBJ1-2, with 7 bases aligning to TRBD1. Germline trimming cut 1 base from V and 6 bases from J; bases unmatched to any gene: 5. CDR1 and CDR2 (germline): SEHNR, FQNEAQ (reference sequence). CDR3 length: 14 amino acids. The CDR3 is CASSLVDREDGYTF. In DNA form, the CDR3 reads TGTGCCAGCAGCTTAGTTGACAGGGAAGATGGCTACACCTTC.

There are many counts of this clonotype. The V gene is TRBV11-2, the J gene TRBJ2-7; D ambiguous. V was clipped by 3 bases and J by 1 base, with 7 bases between them. The CDR3 runs to 13 residues. Germline CDR1 is SGHAT and CDR2 is FQNNGV. Here the CDR3 DNA reads TGTGCCAGCAGCTTGGGTGAATCCTACGAGCAGTACTTC. It translates to CASSLGESYEQYF.